Below, one TCR beta chain is given with its context. The V gene end was trimmed by 5 bases and the J gene end by 3 bases; junction bases not matched to a gene: 5. The CDR3 has 16 amino acids. Looked up from germline, CDR1 is SGHVS and CDR2 is FQNEAQ. This entry is derived from a study of blood T cell repertoires in COVID-19. Study summary: From T cells, B-cell-depleted T cells, or PBMCs came the material, which was cDNA or gDNA.

In the authors' workflow: Reference gene primer amplification in the assay estimated nucleated cell counts. The table came from immunoSEQ multiplex PCR; TCRdb's copy has only in-frame clones and leaves some out. That table gives V, J and clone size, and the DNA gave D and trimming. The data hold fewer than 450,000 clones, with around 86% observed a single time. Seattle patients were enrolled while actively infected and followed longitudinally. This receptor was obtained from a woman in her forties or fifties with COVID-19, enrolled during active disease. The sample comprised peripheral blood. The gene calls are TRBV7-8 and TRBJ2-2, with TRBD1 matching over 11 bases. The CDR3 DNA follows: TGTGCCAGCAGCCTACTGGACAGGGGGCACACCGGGGAGCTGTTTTTT. Its protein product is CASSLLDRGHTGELFF.